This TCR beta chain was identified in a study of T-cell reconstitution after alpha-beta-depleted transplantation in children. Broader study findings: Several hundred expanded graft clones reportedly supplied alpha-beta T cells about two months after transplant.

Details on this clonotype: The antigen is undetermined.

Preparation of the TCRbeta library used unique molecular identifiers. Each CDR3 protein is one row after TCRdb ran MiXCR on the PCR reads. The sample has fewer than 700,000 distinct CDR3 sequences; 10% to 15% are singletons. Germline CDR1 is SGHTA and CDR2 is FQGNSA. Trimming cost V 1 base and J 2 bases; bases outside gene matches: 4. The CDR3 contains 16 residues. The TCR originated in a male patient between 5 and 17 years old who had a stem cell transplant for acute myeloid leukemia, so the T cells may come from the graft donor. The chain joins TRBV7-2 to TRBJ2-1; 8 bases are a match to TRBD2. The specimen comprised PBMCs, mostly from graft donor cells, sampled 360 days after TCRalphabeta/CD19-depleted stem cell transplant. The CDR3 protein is CASSLVLAVTYNEQFF. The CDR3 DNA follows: TGTGCCAGCAGCTTAGTACTAGCGGTCACCTACAATGAGCAGTTCTTC.